What follows describes a single T cell receptor beta chain. Its antigen remains unknown. A read error may produce the germline difference seen at one junction end. Without prior chemotherapy, radiotherapy or other malignancies, every patient was node-negative by CT and PET/CT. The authors drew roughly 6 milliliters of peripheral blood at each of two time points. Germline V gives CDR1 DFQATT, CDR2 SNEGSKA (reference sequence). This CDR3 comprises 11 residues. TCR beta CDR3 was amplified from genomic DNA by two-round multiplex PCR. Individual primers that were specific to each TRBV and TRBJ gene served in first-round PCR. TCRdb redid the calling of the multiplex PCR reads with MiXCR, one entry per CDR3 protein. The repertoire holds around 31,000 distinct CDR3 sequences, with approximately 51% as singletons. This specimen comes from a study of prognosis after radiotherapy for stage I lung cancer. Study-wide results and caveats: A fall in unique TCR clone counts followed stereotactic body radiation therapy, with medians of about 10,000 versus 6,900.

This chain connects TRBV20-1 to TRBJ2-4; 7 bases map to TRBD2. The origin of this receptor is a donor over 45 with non-small cell lung cancer. The specimen was PBMCs, collected before or after stereotactic body radiation therapy (not recorded which). The CDR3 DNA sequence: TGCAGTGCGACGGAGCCGGGACTAAACTTATTC. Its protein product is CSATEPGLNLF.